The 25 T cell receptor beta chains below come from one sample, sequenced in a study of cytomegalovirus exposure and HLA in healthy donors. The PCR employed 60 Vbeta primers together with 13 Jbeta primers. Measured with immunoSEQ multiplex PCR; TCRdb has only the in-frame clones, and not every one. The sample shows over 80,000 clones, over 65% of them seen only once. The sample was PBMCs. These receptors originate from a man aged 45-65 years in good health and CMV-seronegative.

The table lists this clone with a few counts. V gene TRBV5-1 combines with J gene TRBJ2-7; D not certain. The CDR3 has 14 residues. Trimming removed 2 bases from V and 3 bases from J, with 12 bases in between. Germline-derived CDR1 and CDR2 are SGHRS and YFSETQ. The CDR3 DNA is TGCGCCAGCAGCTTCTCGTATTCCGTCTACGAGCAGTACTTC. Translating it yields CASSFSYSVYEQYF.

The V and J genes are TRBV28 and TRBJ2-1; TRBD1 might be the D (6 bases). Trimming cost V 2 bases and J 3 bases, with 8 bases left between them. The CDR3 is made up of 14 amino acids. Germline loops: CDR1 MDHEN, CDR2 SYDVKM. The chain's CDR3 is CASSLRTDYNEQFF. In DNA, the CDR3 is TGTGCCAGCAGTTTACGGACAGACTACAATGAGCAGTTCTTC.

The chain links TRBV9 to TRBJ1-4; D is perhaps TRBD1 (5 bases). CDR3 length: 15 amino acids. The V end was cut by 1 base, the J end by 2 bases, with 9 bases between. CDR1 and CDR2 from the germline V gene are SGDLS and YYNGEE. This CDR3 reads CASSVQGTTNEKLFF. DNA of the CDR3: TGTGCCAGCAGCGTACAGGGAACTACTAATGAAAAACTGTTTTTT.

In this sample, this clone turned up once. The V call is TRBV5-1, the J call TRBJ2-7, with 9 positions matching TRBD1. The junction had 6 bases not matched to a gene; V was cut back by 0 bases and J by 5 bases. There are 15 residues in the CDR3. The germline gives CDR1 SGHRS, CDR2 YFSETQ. This CDR3 reads CASSLAQTGGHEQYF. The DNA of the CDR3 is TGCGCCAGCAGCTTGGCACAAACAGGGGGCCACGAGCAGTACTTC.

The chain has TRBV5-1 and TRBJ2-6, with a possible D match to TRBD1 (6 bases). The CDR3 runs 17 residues. V dropped 3 bases and J dropped 0 bases, with 13 bases sitting between them. The germline CDR1 and CDR2 sequences are SGHRS and YFSETQ. CDR3 nucleotide sequence: TGCGCCAGCAGCTCGCCAGGACAGAGCTCTGGGGCCAACGTCCTGACTTTC. Its translation is CASSSPGQSSGANVLTF.

The CDR3 loop reads CASSQDPGQETQYF. The CDR3, as DNA: TGCGCCAGCAGCCAAGATCCGGGGCAAGAGACCCAGTACTTC. The gene calls are TRBV4-1 and TRBJ2-5; D perhaps matches TRBD2 (5 bases). CDR3 length equals 14 residues. Trimming stripped 0 bases from V and 2 bases from J, with 7 bases between. Germline CDR1 MGHRA, CDR2 YSYEKL.

V is TRBV4-2 and J is TRBJ1-2; tentative D call: TRBD1 (6 bases). The germline V gene encodes CDR1 LGHNA and CDR2 YNFKEQ. The CDR3 sequence is 15 residues long. Trimming took 5 bases from V and 2 from J, leaving 15 bases between them. CDR3 DNA sequence: TGTGCCAGCAGCGATCCGAACAGGGCCAACTATGGCTACACCTTC. This gives the protein CASSDPNRANYGYTF.

The chain has TRBV7-6 and TRBJ2-3; 8 nucleotides agree with TRBD2. With 4 bases clipped from V and 1 base from J, the junction kept 4 bases outside the gene matches. This CDR3 is 15 amino acids long. From germline, CDR1 is SGHVS and CDR2 FNYEAQ. In DNA form, the CDR3 reads TGTGCCAGCAGCTCGAGCGGGAGCGGCACAGATACGCAGTATTTT. Protein sequence: CASSSSGSGTDTQYF.

The chain carries TRBV30 and TRBJ1-3; 9 nucleotides align to TRBD1. Germline V gene sequence: CDR1 GTSNPN, CDR2 SVGIG (reference sequence). CDR3 size: 13 residues. The junction had 5 bases not matched to a gene; V was cut back by 8 bases and J by 3 bases. The CDR3 protein is CALNRGLGNTIYF. In nucleotides, the CDR3 is TGTGCCCTAAACAGGGGGCTTGGAAACACCATATATTTT.

This rearrangement joins TRBV19 to TRBJ2-3, with TRBD1 as a possible D gene (7 bases). The CDR3 has 12 amino acids. Germline loops: CDR1 LNHDA, CDR2 SQIVND (reference sequence). Trimming took off 5 bases at V and 8 bases at J, with 11 bases between the two ends. CDR3 region: CASSYRGGTQYF. CDR3 sequence (DNA): TGTGCCAGTAGTTACAGGGGAGGTACGCAGTATTTT.

The J gene is TRBJ2-1, the V gene TRBV6-6; TRBD2 might be the D (5 bases). Germline-derived CDR1 and CDR2 are MNHNY and SVGAGI (reference sequence). Trimming stripped 8 bases from V and 9 bases from J, with 23 bases between. This CDR3 has 15 amino acids. The CDR3 reads CASEPLRDSRGEQFF. The CDR3 DNA sequence: TGTGCCAGCGAACCTCTCCGGGATTCCCGAGGTGAGCAGTTCTTC.

The chain recombines TRBV19 with TRBJ2-7, with D unclear. V gave up 4 bases and J gave up 6 bases, with 16 bases separating them. The CDR3 loop spans 14 amino acids. Looked up from germline, CDR1 is LNHDA and CDR2 is SQIVND (reference sequence). CDR3 DNA: TGTGCCAGTAGTAAAGGCCCCGGAGCTTCCGAGCAGTACTTC. This sequence encodes CASSKGPGASEQYF.

The genes are TRBV5-4 and TRBJ2-5, with TRBD2 matching over 9 bases. CDR1 and CDR2 (germline): SGHNT, YYREEE (reference sequence). The CDR3 length is 15 residues. With V trimmed by 1 base and J by 1 base, 2 bases remained unmatched. The CDR3 is CASSLKREVQETQYF. Here the CDR3 DNA reads TGTGCCAGCAGCTTGAAGCGGGAGGTCCAAGAGACCCAGTACTTC. Based on the CDR3 plus reference TRBV5-4 and TRBJ2-5, the full variable domain is ETGVTQSPTHLIKTRGQQVTLRCSSQSGHNTVSWYQQALGQGPQFIFQYYREEENGRGNFPPRFSGLQFPNYSSELNVNALELDDSALYLCASSLKREVQETQYFGPGTRLLVL.

The genes are TRBV4-3 and TRBJ1-4; D is possibly TRBD1 (5 bases). Between the trimmed V and J ends, which lost 4 bases and 6 bases, there was a span of 15 bases. Germline V gene data show CDR1 as LGHNA and CDR2 as YSLEER. The CDR3 is 15 amino acids. The DNA of the CDR3 is TGCGCCAGCAGCCGGGACTGGACGGTCCATGAAAAACTGTTTTTT. It encodes CASSRDWTVHEKLFF.

The rearrangement links TRBV6-6 to TRBJ2-7, with a possible D match to TRBD2 (6 bases). Germline values: CDR1 MNHNY, CDR2 SVGAGI (reference sequence). There are 16 residues in the CDR3. Trimming took off 10 bases at V and 3 bases at J, with 25 bases between the two ends. The chain's CDR3 is CATLRAPGTGIYEQYF. DNA for the CDR3: TGTGCCACCCTTCGCGCTCCCGGGACTGGGATCTACGAGCAGTACTTC.

The rearrangement uses TRBV7-9 and TRBJ1-4, with D tentatively TRBD1 (6 bases). Trimming shortened V by 5 bases and J by 7 bases, and 17 bases separated the two germline ends. Germline-derived CDR1 and CDR2 are SEHNR and FQNEAQ (reference sequence). The CDR3 extends over 15 amino acids. The CDR3 region has the DNA TGTGCCAGCAGCGATAGGGGGGGGTTCTCTGAAAAACTGTTTTTT. It specifies CASSDRGGFSEKLFF.

This clone was counted between two and nine times. V gene TRBV7-2 combines with J gene TRBJ2-7; TRBD2 might be the D (7 bases). CDR1 SGHTA and CDR2 FQGNSA come from the germline V gene. V lost 5 bases, J lost 3 bases, and 14 bases lay in between. CDR3 length: 14 amino acids. Here the CDR3 reads CASSLGGAGYEQYF. The CDR3 DNA reads TGTGCCAGCAGCCTTGGGGGGGCGGGCTACGAGCAGTACTTC.

This rearrangement joins TRBV6-1 to TRBJ2-7, with 8 positions matching TRBD1. The trim removed 4 bases at V and 3 bases at J, leaving 8 bases unmatched. Germline CDR1 and CDR2: MNHNS and SASEGT. This CDR3 has 15 amino acids. The CDR3 DNA is TGTGCCAGCAGTGTACTCTCGACAGGGGACTACGAGCAGTACTTC. It is translated as CASSVLSTGDYEQYF.

Written as DNA, the CDR3 is TGTGCCAGCAGTGCCCAACCGGGACAGAACACCGGGGAGCTGTTTTTT. Its translation: CASSAQPGQNTGELFF. The rearrangement joins TRBV6-4 to TRBJ2-2; TRBD1 might be the D (6 bases). The germline V gene has CDR1 MRHNA and CDR2 SNTAGT. The CDR3 has 16 amino acids. Trimming took off 4 bases at V and 1 base at J, with 13 bases between the two ends.

Here the CDR3 reads CASSLLGLSYEQYF. CDR3 DNA: TGTGCCAGCAGTTTACTGGGACTCAGCTACGAGCAGTACTTC. This chain joins TRBV28 and TRBJ2-7, with D possibly TRBD2 on 6 matching bases. The length of the CDR3 is 14 residues. Looked up from germline, CDR1 is MDHEN and CDR2 is SYDVKM. V was cut by 2 bases and J by 3 bases, with 11 bases left in between.

The rearrangement uses TRBV28 and TRBJ2-2; D ambiguous. This CDR3 region has 14 residues. In germline, CDR1 is MDHEN, CDR2 SYDVKM. Trimming shortened V by 2 bases and J by 3 bases, and 7 bases separated the two germline ends. The CDR3 loop reads CASSLVSYTGELFF. The CDR3 nucleotides read TGTGCCAGCAGTTTAGTCAGTTACACCGGGGAGCTGTTTTTT.

This chain uses TRBV5-4 with TRBJ2-5; the D gene is possibly TRBD1 (6 bases). Germline CDR1 reads SGHNT; CDR2 reads YYREEE (reference sequence). Trimming left V 3 bases short and J 2 bases short, with 11 bases between. There are 14 residues in the CDR3. CDR3 DNA: TGTGCCAGCAGCTGGGGGCAGGAACAAGAGACCCAGTACTTC. Its protein product is CASSWGQEQETQYF.

Only a few counts were recorded for this clone. V and J are TRBV4-3 and TRBJ2-7; maybe TRBD1 (6 bases). CDR3 length equals 13 residues. The V and J ends lost 2 bases and 4 bases respectively, with 9 bases between them. CDR1 is LGHNA and CDR2 is YSLEER in the germline V gene. The CDR3 is CASSQQQGYEQYF. The CDR3 region has the DNA TGCGCCAGCAGCCAACAACAGGGATACGAGCAGTACTTC.

The CDR3 spells CASSSNYGYTF. In DNA form, the CDR3 reads TGTGCCAGCAGCTCAAACTATGGCTACACCTTC. V gene TRBV7-8 combines with J gene TRBJ1-2; no reliable D call. Trimming removed 4 bases at V and 2 bases at J, with 2 bases between. This CDR3 has 11 residues. Germline CDR1 SGHVS, CDR2 FQNEAQ.

DNA of the CDR3: TGTGCCAGCAGTCAGGGGGCTAATCAGCCCCAGCATTTT. Amino acids: CASSQGANQPQHF. The gene calls are TRBV28 and TRBJ1-5; 8 nucleotides line up with TRBD1. V dropped 5 bases and J dropped 4; count of bases not matched to a gene: 1. CDR1 and CDR2 (germline): MDHEN, SYDVKM. The CDR3 sequence is 13 residues long.